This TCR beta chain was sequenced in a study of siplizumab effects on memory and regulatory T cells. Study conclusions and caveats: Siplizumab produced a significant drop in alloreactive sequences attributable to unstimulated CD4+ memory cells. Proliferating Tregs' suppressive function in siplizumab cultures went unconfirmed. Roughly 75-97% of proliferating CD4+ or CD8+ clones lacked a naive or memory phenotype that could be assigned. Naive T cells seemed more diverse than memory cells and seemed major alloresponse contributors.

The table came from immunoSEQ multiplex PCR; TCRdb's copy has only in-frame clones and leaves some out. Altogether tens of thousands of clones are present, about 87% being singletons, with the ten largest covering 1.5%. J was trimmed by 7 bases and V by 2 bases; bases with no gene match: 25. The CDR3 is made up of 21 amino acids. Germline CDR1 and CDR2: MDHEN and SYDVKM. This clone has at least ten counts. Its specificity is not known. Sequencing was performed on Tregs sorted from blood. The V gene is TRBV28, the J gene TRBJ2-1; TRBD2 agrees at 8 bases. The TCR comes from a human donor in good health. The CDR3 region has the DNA TGTGCCAGCAGTTTAACCCCAGCACTACTCCGGGGGGGCCCGGGGGCAAATGAGCAGTTCTTC. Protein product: CASSLTPALLRGGPGANEQFF.